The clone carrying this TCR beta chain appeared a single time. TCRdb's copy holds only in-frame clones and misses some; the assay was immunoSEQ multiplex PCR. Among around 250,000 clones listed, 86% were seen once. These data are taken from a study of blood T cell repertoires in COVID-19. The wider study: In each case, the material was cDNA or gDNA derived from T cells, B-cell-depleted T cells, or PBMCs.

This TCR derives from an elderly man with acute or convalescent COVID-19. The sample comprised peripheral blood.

CDR3 DNA: TGTGCCAGCAGCTTTACAGGGGGCAATCAGCCCCAGCATTTT. Protein: CASSFTGGNQPQHF. The chain links TRBV5-5 to TRBJ1-5, with 7 bases aligning to TRBD1. V lost 2 bases to trimming and J lost 2 bases; unmatched junction nucleotides: 1. CDR3 length: 14 amino acids. CDR1 and CDR2 (germline): SGHKS, YYEKEE (reference sequence).